This T cell receptor (beta chain) was retrieved from a study of cytomegalovirus exposure and HLA in healthy donors. As for the study in general: Earlier findings included over 90 million unique TCR beta sequences obtained from 150 million to 200 million T cells. Assignment to the Caucasian-associated ancestry cluster applied to roughly 80% of the 350 to 500 genotyped donors.

Study observations and caveats: A missense DCLRE1C variant was associated with V- and J-gene trimming of TCR beta chains in a later analysis, and an independent cohort replicated the association. HLA alleles showed associations with approximately 15,000 TCR beta sequences in a later analysis, at a 0.05 false discovery rate.

Both 60 Vbeta primers and 13 Jbeta primers went into the PCR. Profiling relied on immunoSEQ multiplex PCR, and the TCRdb table lists in-frame clones only, not all of them. Of more than 85,000 clones detected, around 75% appear once; the ten largest clones hold approximately 6.9%. Notes on this clone: Antigen specificity is unknown.

The sequence was collected from a young man in good health and CMV-seropositive. The material sequenced was PBMCs.

CDR3 in amino acids: CASSDGGLYTEAFF. CDR3 DNA: TGTGCCAGCAGTGACGGGGGCCTATACACTGAAGCTTTCTTT. V gene TRBV6-4 combines with J gene TRBJ1-1; possible D gene TRBD1, 6 bases. The CDR3 extends over 14 amino acids. With 2 bases removed from V and 3 bases from J, the gap between germline ends came to 10 bases. The germline V gene encodes CDR1 MRHNA and CDR2 SNTAGT.